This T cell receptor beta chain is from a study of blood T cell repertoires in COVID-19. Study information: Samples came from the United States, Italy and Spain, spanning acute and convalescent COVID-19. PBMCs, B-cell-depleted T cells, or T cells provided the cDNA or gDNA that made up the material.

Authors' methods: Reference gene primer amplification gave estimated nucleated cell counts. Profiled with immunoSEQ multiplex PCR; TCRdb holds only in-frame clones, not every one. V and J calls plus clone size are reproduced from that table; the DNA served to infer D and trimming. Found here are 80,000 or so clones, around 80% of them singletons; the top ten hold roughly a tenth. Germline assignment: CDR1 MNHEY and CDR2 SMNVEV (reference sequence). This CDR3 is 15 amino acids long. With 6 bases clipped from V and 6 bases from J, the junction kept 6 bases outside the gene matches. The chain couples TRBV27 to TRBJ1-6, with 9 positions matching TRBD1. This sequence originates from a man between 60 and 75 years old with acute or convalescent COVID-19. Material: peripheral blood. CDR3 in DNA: TGTGCCAGCAGACCCGGGACAGGGACTAATTCACCCCTCCACTTT. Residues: CASRPGTGTNSPLHF.